The rows below give T cell receptor beta chains drawn from one sample of a study of T cell responses to AZD1222 COVID-19 vaccine. Using immunoSEQ multiplex PCR, the repertoire was profiled, and TCRdb retains in-frame clones only, with some absent. This repertoire shows roughly 150,000 clones, about 90% found once; its top ten account for about 6.5%. The source was peripheral blood, collected 28 days after the second AZD1222 dose. All receptors come from an adult who received the AZD1222 COVID-19 vaccine. Each CDR3 is given with its conserved first and last residue. Each record gives: V gene, J gene, clone size, D gene, CDR3 DNA, CDR3 protein. A D gene is named only where the DNA matches it firmly. For some rows the clone size is stated as once, few or many, or as a class when expanded; others skip it.

>TRBV28|TRBJ2-7|NA|NA
TGTGCCAGCAGTTTGCTCACCGTGGCTGAGCAGTACTTC
CASSLLTVAEQYF
>TRBV15|TRBJ1-2|many|NA
TGTGCCACCAGCCACCCCCGGGACAACCACGACCCCCATGGCTACACCTTC
CATSHPRDNHDPHGYTF
>TRBV5-1|TRBJ2-2|NA|NA
TGCGCCAGCAGCTTGTTGGGCCCAGCGAACACCGGGGAGCTGTTTTTT
CASSLLGPANTGELFF
>TRBV6-6|TRBJ2-1|NA|NA
TGTGCCAGCAGTTACGCGGGGGCGTCCTACAATGAGCAGTTCTTC
CASSYAGASYNEQFF
>TRBV2|TRBJ1-6|NA|NA
TGTGCCAGCAGTGAACGGGGTAGAAGCAATTCACCCCTCCACTTT
CASSERGRSNSPLHF
>TRBV10-1|TRBJ2-3|NA|TRBD2
TGCGCCAGCAGTTACGAGCCGGGGGGTTCCGCAGATACGCAGTATTTT
CASSYEPGGSADTQYF
>TRBV2|TRBJ2-7|NA|NA
TGTGCCAGCAGTGAGGCGGGGGCACTCTACGAGCAGTACTTC
CASSEAGALYEQYF
>TRBV9|TRBJ2-7|NA|TRBD1
TGTGCCAGCAGCCCTCGACAGGGGACGACCTACGAGCAGTACTTC
CASSPRQGTTYEQYF
>TRBV7-3|TRBJ2-2|NA|NA
TGTGCCAGCAGCGAACAGGGCGCGAACACCGGGGAGCTGTTTTTT
CASSEQGANTGELFF
>TRBV30|TRBJ2-3|once|NA
TGTGCCTGGAGTGTCAGTTTCGCGGATACGCAGTATTTT
CAWSVSFADTQYF
>TRBV2|TRBJ2-1|NA|TRBD2
TGTGCCAGCAGGAACGCGGGGGGGCCGATCAATGAGCAGTTCTTC
CASRNAGGPINEQFF
>TRBV6-1|TRBJ1-2|once|NA
TGTGCCAGCAGTGATTTGAGAGGGAACTATGGCTACACCTTC
CASSDLRGNYGYTF
>TRBV19|TRBJ1-2|few|NA
TGTGCCAGTAGTTTGTTAGGGGGGACGCCTCATGGCTATGGCTACACCTTC
CASSLLGGTPHGYGYTF
>TRBV5-1|TRBJ1-5|once|NA
TGCGCCAGCAGCTTGGACAGCGGTAGCAATCAGCCCCAGCATTTT
CASSLDSGSNQPQHF
>TRBV7-2|TRBJ1-2|NA|TRBD1
TGTGCCAGCAGCTTACAGGGGGAACTTAACTATGGCTACACCTTC
CASSLQGELNYGYTF
>TRBV19|TRBJ1-2|NA|TRBD1
TGTGCCAGTAGTTCAACAGGGGTCTATGGCTACACCTTC
CASSSTGVYGYTF